This record concerns one T cell receptor (beta chain) sequence. This sample stems from a study of shared clonotypes between healthy human individuals. TCRdb's table, derived via immunoSEQ multiplex PCR, lists solely in-frame clones and lacks some. Found here are around 560,000 clones, approximately 95% of them singletons; the top ten hold around 0.12%. The naive CD8 subset, CD45RO-negative cells positively selected for CCR7, excluded terminally differentiated effector memory CD45RA+ cells. The clonotype comes from a woman in her twenties or thirties in good health. Material for sequencing was naive CD8+ T cells sorted from blood.

In DNA form, the CDR3 reads TGTGCCAGCAGTCCAAGGACAGGGGGCACGGGGACTGAAGCTTTCTTT. Translating it yields CASSPRTGGTGTEAFF. The rearrangement joins TRBV27 to TRBJ1-1, with 11 bases that match TRBD1. The CDR3 sequence is 16 residues long. Trimming at V came to 5 bases and at J to 5 bases, leaving 10 bases not matched to a gene. CDR1 MNHEY and CDR2 SMNVEV come from the germline V gene (reference sequence).